Following are 5 T cell receptor beta chains from one sample sequenced in a study of blood T cell repertoires in COVID-19. Sequencing was performed with immunoSEQ multiplex PCR; in TCRdb, only in-frame clones are kept and a portion is missing. The sample has fewer than 20,000 clones, roughly 87% seen once. Sequencing was carried out using peripheral blood. These receptors all stem from a human donor in a cohort sampled during active COVID-19. The donor label of this sample is uncertain.

The V and J genes are TRBV7-9 and TRBJ2-1; possible D gene TRBD1, 5 bases. From germline, CDR1 is SEHNR and CDR2 FQNEAQ (reference sequence). V was shortened by 0 bases and J by 2 bases, with 14 bases between the two germline ends. This CDR3 has 17 amino acids. This chain's CDR3 is CASSLAQGFRTYNEQFF. In nucleotides, the CDR3 is TGTGCCAGCAGCTTAGCTCAGGGTTTCCGAACCTACAATGAGCAGTTCTTC.

The chain carries TRBV11-2 and TRBJ2-5; D is undetermined. Germline V gives CDR1 SGHAT, CDR2 FQNNGV. V was shortened by 5 bases and J by 4 bases, with 11 bases between the two germline ends. The CDR3 extends over 13 amino acids. The CDR3 protein is CASSQVASETQYF. In nucleotides, the CDR3 is TGTGCCAGCAGCCAAGTAGCCTCAGAGACCCAGTACTTC.

The chain couples TRBV5-4 to TRBJ2-7, with D possibly TRBD1 on 6 matching bases. The germline V gene encodes CDR1 SGHNT and CDR2 YYREEE (reference sequence). The V and J ends lost 4 bases and 3 bases respectively, with 14 bases between them. The CDR3 spans 14 residues. The CDR3 DNA sequence: TGTGCCAGCAGCGCATGGGACAAGTACTACGAGCAGTACTTC. Translating it yields CASSAWDKYYEQYF. Full variable domain (missing parts from reference TRBV5-4 and TRBJ2-7): ETGVTQSPTHLIKTRGQQVTLRCSSQSGHNTVSWYQQALGQGPQFIFQYYREEENGRGNFPPRFSGLQFPNYSSELNVNALELDDSALYLCASSAWDKYYEQYFGPGTRLTVT.

Worth noting for this clone: At one boundary the junction diverges from the germline segment, which might be a read error. The rearrangement joins TRBV2 to TRBJ2-7; TRBD2 matches at 10 bases. The germline V gene encodes CDR1 SNHLY and CDR2 FYNNEI. CDR3 length equals 13 residues. The CDR3 DNA sequence: TGTGCCAGCAGTGAGGGGGTAGCGGGAGGCCAAGACTTC. Protein product: CASSEGVAGGQDF.

The chain has TRBV5-4 and TRBJ2-3; D unclear. Germline V lookup: CDR1 SGHNT, CDR2 YYREEE (reference sequence). The V gene lost 5 bases and the J gene lost 0 bases, with 13 bases spanning the gap. The CDR3 has 15 amino acids. CDR3: CASSGGGTSTDTQYF. Here the CDR3 DNA reads TGTGCCAGCAGTGGTGGCGGAACTAGCACAGATACGCAGTATTTT.